This TCR beta chain derives from a study of blood T cell repertoires in COVID-19. Whole-study context: Samples representing acute and convalescent COVID-19 were sourced from the United States, Italy and Spain. The analysed material was cDNA or gDNA that came from T cells, B-cell-depleted T cells, or PBMCs.

Original handling: How many nucleated cells were present was estimated from reference gene primer amplification. Measured with immunoSEQ multiplex PCR; TCRdb has only the in-frame clones, and not every one. The V and J calls and clone size are taken from that table; D and trimming were inferred from the DNA. The sample has about 140,000 clones; 84% are singletons. The table lists this clone with a count of one. CDR3 length: 12 amino acids. V gave up 2 bases and J gave up 13 bases, with 14 bases separating them. Germline CDR1 reads MGHDK; CDR2 reads SYGVNS. The Seattle patients, enrolled during active infection, were followed longitudinally.

The V gene is TRBV25-1, the J gene TRBJ1-2, with D perhaps TRBD1 (5 bases). This clonotype originated in a man aged 25 to 40 with COVID-19, enrolled during active disease. Sequenced material: peripheral blood. The CDR3 DNA is TGTGCCAGCAGTGAACTACAGGCTCTACCCACCTTC. Translating gives CASSELQALPTF.